Presented here are 25 T cell receptor beta chains from one specimen sequenced in a study of OX40 agonist ivuxolimab in advanced cancers. TCRdb's copy holds only in-frame clones and misses some; the assay was immunoSEQ multiplex PCR. The sample records tens of thousands of clones, more than 80% being singletons. The sequences come from CD4+ or CD8+ T cells sorted from blood, collected in a trial of the OX40 agonist ivuxolimab. Source of these receptors: an adult with an advanced solid tumor such as melanoma, head and neck, liver or kidney cancer.

V is TRBV10-3 and J is TRBJ1-1, with 8 bases lining up with TRBD1. J gave up 4 bases and V 8 bases, and 6 bases lay outside the gene matches. Per the germline V gene, CDR1 is ENHRY and CDR2 is SYGVKD. The CDR3 runs to 13 residues. CDR3 sequence: CAIGVDRATEAFF. CDR3 DNA: TGTGCCATCGGGGTGGACAGGGCCACTGAAGCTTTCTTT.

The chain employs TRBV9 and TRBJ2-5; TRBD2 agrees at 7 bases. V was clipped by 3 bases and J by 4 bases; unmatched bases: 3. The CDR3 covers 13 residues. CDR1 and CDR2 (germline): SGDLS, YYNGEE. In DNA, the CDR3 is TGTGCCAGCAGCGGGACTAGGAGAGAGACCCAGTACTTC. Residues: CASSGTRRETQYF. The whole variable domain, remainder taken from reference TRBV9 and TRBJ2-5, is DSGVTQTPKHLITATGQRVTLRCSPRSGDLSVYWYQQSLDQGLQFLIQYYNGEERAKGNILERFSAQQFPDLHSELNLSSLELGDSALYFCASSGTRRETQYFGPGTRLLVL.

V is TRBV7-6 and J is TRBJ2-3; 8 nucleotides agree with TRBD2. The CDR3 spans 15 residues. V shed 1 base and J 1 base; nucleotides not matched to a gene: 1. Germline CDR1 SGHVS, CDR2 FNYEAQ. The CDR3 sequence: CASSLEAGGTDTQYF. CDR3 sequence (DNA): TGTGCCAGCAGCTTAGAAGCGGGAGGCACAGATACGCAGTATTTT.

Points on this clone: In the same sample, other DNA sequences code for this CDR3. The chain joins TRBV5-1 to TRBJ1-1; D gene ambiguous. V lost 0 bases, J lost 5 bases, and 11 bases lay in between. The CDR3 contains 14 residues. CDR1 is SGHRS and CDR2 is YFSETQ in the germline V gene. This chain's CDR3 is CASSLGVLGTEAFF. In nucleotides, the CDR3 is TGCGCCAGCAGCTTGGGGGTTCTTGGGACTGAAGCTTTCTTT.

This sequence joins TRBV5-4 and TRBJ2-3; maybe TRBD2 (6 bases). V shed 4 bases and J shed 1 base, with 13 bases lying between them. The germline CDR1 and CDR2 sequences are SGHNT and YYREEE (reference sequence). The CDR3 has 15 residues. In nucleotides, the CDR3 is TGTGCCAGCAGCACGAGGACGGGGGGCACAGATACGCAGTATTTT. Translating it yields CASSTRTGGTDTQYF.

DNA for the CDR3: TGTGCCAGCAGCTTATTACCGGGGGGAGAGACCCAGTACTTC. This encodes CASSLLPGGETQYF. The V gene is TRBV7-3, the J gene TRBJ2-5; 7 bases match TRBD2. The CDR3 length is 14 residues. V trimming: 2 bases; J trimming: 4 bases; junction bases outside the gene matches: 4. Germline V gives CDR1 SGHTA, CDR2 FQGTGA.

This clone is a singleton in its sample. The chain is built from TRBV7-2 and TRBJ2-7, with TRBD1 matching over 9 bases. After removal of 4 bases from V and 3 bases from J, the junction contained 4 bases not matched to a gene. The CDR3 contains 14 residues. Germline loops: CDR1 SGHTA, CDR2 FQGNSA. The CDR3 coding sequence is TGTGCCAGCAGCTCCGGGACAGGGCACTACGAGCAGTACTTC. Its translation is CASSSGTGHYEQYF.

V is TRBV6-5 and J is TRBJ1-2, with TRBD1 as a possible D gene (6 bases). Germline CDR1 and CDR2: MNHEY and SVGAGI. V shed 3 bases and J shed 7 bases, with 9 bases lying between them. This CDR3 has 12 amino acids. This CDR3 is CASSYGGRGYTF. As DNA, the CDR3 is TGTGCCAGCAGTTATGGGGGGCGTGGCTACACCTTC.

The chain employs TRBV9 and TRBJ1-3; D is uncertain. The CDR3 extends over 14 amino acids. The germline CDR1 and CDR2 sequences are SGDLS and YYNGEE. V was pared by 3 bases and J by 0 bases, with 7 bases between. CDR3 nucleotides: TGTGCCAGCAGCGCCGCAGACTCTGGAAACACCATATATTTT. It codes for CASSAADSGNTIYF.

The V call is TRBV18, the J call TRBJ1-5, with TRBD1 as a possible D gene (5 bases). Germline V gene sequence: CDR1 KGHSH, CDR2 LQKENI. Trimming left V 1 base short and J 5 bases short, with 12 bases between. This CDR3 spans 15 amino acids. The CDR3 DNA sequence: TGTGCCAGCTCACCACGGAAGGGGCGAGATCAGCCCCAGCATTTT. Translated, it gives CASSPRKGRDQPQHF.

The table lists this clone with a few counts. The rearrangement links TRBV9 to TRBJ1-2; 8 nucleotides line up with TRBD1. Unmatched junction bases numbered 9, after V lost 0 bases and J lost 8 bases. The CDR3 is made up of 15 amino acids. Germline CDR1 is SGDLS and CDR2 is YYNGEE. In nucleotides, the CDR3 is TGTGCCAGCAGCGTAGGAGGACAGGGCCCGTGGGGCTACACCTTC. Residues: CASSVGGQGPWGYTF.

This clone was recorded a few times. This chain links TRBV2 with TRBJ1-6; no clear D gene. The germline V gene encodes CDR1 SNHLY and CDR2 FYNNEI. Deletions cut 6 bases from V and 14 bases from J, with 8 bases between. The CDR3 sequence is 10 residues long. CDR3 amino acids: CASSTKTLHF. The CDR3 bases are TGTGCCAGCAGCACAAAGACCCTCCACTTT.

V is TRBV30 and J is TRBJ1-4; TRBD1 matches 7 bases. V shed 3 bases and J 8 bases; nucleotides not matched to a gene: 12. CDR1 and CDR2 from the germline V gene are GTSNPN and SVGIG (reference sequence). This CDR3 spans 15 amino acids. The CDR3 reads CAWSIRGLGGEKLFF. The DNA for the CDR3 is TGTGCCTGGAGCATAAGGGGGCTAGGTGGAGAAAAACTGTTTTTT.

In this sample, this clone turned up a few times. The rearrangement joins TRBV7-2 to TRBJ2-3; possibly TRBD2 for D (6 bases). V was trimmed by 0 bases and J by 6 bases, leaving 16 bases between them. CDR1 SGHTA and CDR2 FQGNSA come from the germline V gene. This CDR3 region has 16 residues. The CDR3 DNA sequence: TGTGCCAGCAGCTTAGCATTCGGGAGTGTCTTGGATACGCAGTATTTT. Translation gives CASSLAFGSVLDTQYF.

This rearrangement joins TRBV18 to TRBJ2-1, with 9 bases that match TRBD2. Germline values: CDR1 KGHSH, CDR2 LQKENI. V lost 6 bases, J lost 4 bases, and 7 bases stayed unmatched. CDR3 length equals 15 residues. The CDR3 loop reads CASSPTSGHYNEQFF. In DNA form, the CDR3 reads TGTGCCAGCTCGCCAACTAGCGGGCATTACAATGAGCAGTTCTTC.

CDR3 region: CASSGEIEAFF. DNA of the CDR3: TGTGCCAGCTCCGGGGAAATTGAAGCTTTCTTT. This chain links TRBV7-3 with TRBJ1-1; no reliable D call. The CDR3 extends over 11 amino acids. V was clipped by 8 bases and J by 7 bases, with 11 bases between them. The germline V gene encodes CDR1 SGHTA and CDR2 FQGTGA.

This sequence joins TRBV28 and TRBJ1-5; D is unresolved. The CDR3 is 12 residues long. Trimming left V 6 bases short and J 7 bases short, with 10 bases between. The germline V gene has CDR1 MDHEN and CDR2 SYDVKM. The CDR3 protein is CASRRGGQPQHF. DNA of the CDR3: TGTGCCAGCAGGCGGGGAGGCCAGCCCCAGCATTTT.

The rearrangement joins TRBV5-1 to TRBJ2-6; D possibly corresponds to TRBD2 (6 bases). The germline gives CDR1 SGHRS, CDR2 YFSETQ. The V end lost 5 bases, the J end lost 1 base, and 7 bases lay between the germline ends. There are 14 residues in the CDR3. The CDR3: CASSGGSGANVLTF. The DNA for the CDR3 is TGCGCCAGCAGTGGGGGGTCTGGGGCCAACGTCCTGACTTTC. Complete variable domain (other parts from reference TRBV5-1 and TRBJ2-6): KAGVTQTPRYLIKTRGQQVTLSCSPISGHRSVSWYQQTPGQGLQFLFEYFSETQRNKGNFPGRFSGRQFSNSRSEMNVSTLELGDSALYLCASSGGSGANVLTFGAGSRLTVL.

Here the CDR3 DNA reads TGTGCCAGCAGCTTAGGACGGGTCTACGAGCAGTACTTC. Protein sequence: CASSLGRVYEQYF. This sequence joins TRBV7-2 and TRBJ2-7, with D unclear. This CDR3 contains 13 residues. Germline V gene sequence: CDR1 SGHTA, CDR2 FQGNSA. V lost 1 base, J lost 3 bases, and 7 bases lay in between.

The V and J genes are TRBV7-2 and TRBJ1-6; 7 positions match TRBD1. V lost 3 bases to trimming and J lost 7 bases; unmatched junction nucleotides: 9. The CDR3 has 16 amino acids. CDR1 and CDR2 (germline): SGHTA, FQGNSA. CDR3 sequence reads: CASSFRQGGKNSPLHF. CDR3 in DNA: TGTGCCAGCAGCTTCAGACAGGGAGGAAAGAATTCACCCCTCCACTTT.

V and J are TRBV30 and TRBJ1-5, with D unresolved. Germline lookup yields CDR1 GTSNPN and CDR2 SVGIG (reference sequence). V shed 2 bases and J shed 3 bases, with 8 bases lying between them. The CDR3 is 13 amino acids. The CDR3 DNA follows: TGTGCCTGGAGTTTCCGAATCAATCAGCCCCAGCATTTT. Its translation is CAWSFRINQPQHF.

V gene TRBV2 combines with J gene TRBJ1-5; no reliable D call. Germline values: CDR1 SNHLY, CDR2 FYNNEI. V dropped 1 base and J dropped 6 bases, with 13 bases sitting between them. This CDR3 is 15 amino acids long. CDR3 in amino acids: CASSEGRRSPQPQHF. In DNA, the CDR3 is TGTGCCAGCAGTGAAGGCAGGAGGAGCCCTCAGCCCCAGCATTTT.

V gene TRBV4-2 combines with J gene TRBJ2-3, with D maybe TRBD2 (6 bases). The V end lost 1 base, the J end lost 5 bases, and 13 bases lay between the germline ends. The V gene's germline CDR1 is LGHNA and CDR2 YNFKEQ. The CDR3 is 15 residues long. The CDR3 sequence: CASSQVGRDGDTQYF. In DNA, the CDR3 is TGTGCCAGCAGCCAAGTGGGGCGGGACGGAGATACGCAGTATTTT.

The chain has TRBV5-1 and TRBJ1-1; D perhaps matches TRBD1 (6 bases). The ends were cut back, 2 bases at V and 0 bases at J, with 11 bases in the middle. The CDR3 loop spans 15 amino acids. Per germline, CDR1 SGHRS and CDR2 YFSETQ. CDR3 sequence reads: CASSLQGILNTEAFF. DNA for the CDR3: TGCGCCAGCAGCTTACAGGGTATACTGAACACTGAAGCTTTCTTT. The entire variable domain, with the rest obtained from reference TRBV5-1 and TRBJ1-1, is as follows: KAGVTQTPRYLIKTRGQQVTLSCSPISGHRSVSWYQQTPGQGLQFLFEYFSETQRNKGNFPGRFSGRQFSNSRSEMNVSTLELGDSALYLCASSLQGILNTEAFFGQGTRLTVV.

The V gene is TRBV7-3, the J gene TRBJ1-1, with D perhaps TRBD1 (5 bases). This CDR3 has 17 amino acids. Trimming took off 0 bases at V and 0 bases at J, with 14 bases between the two ends. Germline V gene data show CDR1 as SGHTA and CDR2 as FQGTGA. This chain's CDR3 is CASSLTAPGTMNTEAFF. The CDR3 bases are TGTGCCAGCAGCTTAACAGCCCCGGGGACCATGAACACTGAAGCTTTCTTT.